This TCR beta chain was identified during a study of Graves' ophthalmopathy and Graves' hyperthyroidism. Looking at the study overall: Blood was drawn at initial diagnosis, before any treatment.

This CDR3 comprises 11 residues. Per the germline V gene, CDR1 is DFQATT and CDR2 is SNEGSKA (reference sequence). Trimming left V 6 bases short and J 6 bases short, with 11 bases between. This clonotype was observed at least ten times. The antigen remains unidentified. Ophthalmopathy not arising within 18 months of follow-up defined hyperthyroidism as stable. Lactation, pregnancy, uncontrolled infections and other autoimmune diseases were all grounds for excluding patients. Study outcomes and limitations: The authors also found most expanded thyroid clonotypes above 0.001 frequency in blood.

CDR3 regions of TCR beta were amplified from RNA transcripts. HTBI-primed first-round RT-PCR preceded second-round multiplex PCR. TCRdb itself ran the multiplex PCR reads through MiXCR, one entry per CDR3 protein. Of fewer than 650,000 distinct CDR3 sequences listed, over 20% are singletons. This clonotype originated in a woman aged 18-29 years with stable Graves' hyperthyroidism. Some clones in this sample may be carry-over from other donors' samples. The chain uses TRBV20-1 and TRBJ1-2; D gene ambiguous. The specimen was peripheral blood. This CDR3 is CSAKKEDGYTF. In DNA, the CDR3 is TGCAGTGCGAAAAAGGAGGATGGCTACACCTTC.